The 5 T cell receptor beta chains in this list originate from one sample, sequenced in a study of cytomegalovirus exposure and HLA in healthy donors. 13 Jbeta primers and 60 Vbeta primers were used for the PCR. This table comes from immunoSEQ multiplex PCR, and its TCRdb copy is limited to in-frame clones, with some not included. This table has a few hundred thousand clones, around four fifths appearing once. Sequenced: PBMCs. The receptors derive from a woman between 35 and 50 years old in good health and CMV-seropositive.

The chain uses TRBV11-2 and TRBJ1-4; D is ambiguous. V lost 3 bases, J lost 14 bases, and 13 bases lay in between. Per germline, CDR1 SGHAT and CDR2 FQNNGV. The CDR3 loop spans 12 amino acids. Written as DNA, the CDR3 is TGTGCCAGCAGCTTTGAGACTGACGGTCTGTTTTTT. Translating gives CASSFETDGLFF.

This chain uses TRBV21-1 with TRBJ1-1; TRBD1, the D gene given by the table, was not confirmed from the DNA. TRBV21-1 is a listed pseudogene. The CDR3 has 15 residues. The CDR3 region is CASSKATGRVYKAFF. The CDR3 region has the DNA TGTGCCAGCAGCAAAGCGACAGGGAGAGTATATAAAGCTTTCTTT.

The V call is TRBV27, the J call TRBJ2-1; 12 positions match TRBD2. The V segment lost 2 bases and the J segment 2 bases; nucleotides outside the gene matches: 10. Per germline, CDR1 MNHEY and CDR2 SMNVEV (reference sequence). The CDR3 sequence is 19 residues long. Here the CDR3 reads CASSLPSASGRGPYNEQFF. CDR3 DNA sequence: TGTGCCAGCAGTTTACCTTCGGCTAGCGGGAGGGGGCCCTACAATGAGCAGTTCTTC.

In the case of this clone: The junction departs from the called germline gene at one end, perhaps through a read error. The V gene is TRBV27, the J gene TRBJ1-2, with TRBD1 matching 7 bases. The CDR3 length is 13 residues. Germline V gives CDR1 MNHEY, CDR2 SMNVEV (reference sequence). CDR3 sequence: CASSLGRGDGDTF. CDR3 DNA: TGTGCCAGCAGTTTAGGCAGGGGGGATGGCGACACCTTC.

This clone was picked up one time. The chain uses TRBV21-1 and TRBJ2-1; the table assigns TRBD2, which was not confirmed against the DNA. TRBV21-1 is noted as a pseudogene. The CDR3 has 10 amino acids. CDR3 sequence reads: CASRVVEQFF. The CDR3 DNA reads as TGTGCCAGCCGGGTAGTTGAGCAGTTCTTC.